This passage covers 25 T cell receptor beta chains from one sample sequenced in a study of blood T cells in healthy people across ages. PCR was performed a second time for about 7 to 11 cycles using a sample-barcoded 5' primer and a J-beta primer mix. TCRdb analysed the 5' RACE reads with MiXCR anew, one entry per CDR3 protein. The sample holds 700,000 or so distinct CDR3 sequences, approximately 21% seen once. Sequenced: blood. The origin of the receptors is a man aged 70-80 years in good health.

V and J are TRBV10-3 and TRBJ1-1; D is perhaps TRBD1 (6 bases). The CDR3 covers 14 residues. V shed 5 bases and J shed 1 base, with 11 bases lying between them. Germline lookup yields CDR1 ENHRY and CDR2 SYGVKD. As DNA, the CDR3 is TGTGCCATCAGTAATTTACAGGGGAACACTGAAGCTTTCTTT. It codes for CAISNLQGNTEAFF.

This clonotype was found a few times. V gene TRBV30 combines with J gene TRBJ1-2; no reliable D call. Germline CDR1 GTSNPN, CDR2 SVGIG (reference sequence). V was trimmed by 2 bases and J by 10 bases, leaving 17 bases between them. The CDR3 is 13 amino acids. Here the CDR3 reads CAWSPTGQNDYTF. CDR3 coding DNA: TGTGCCTGGAGTCCGACTGGTCAAAACGACTACACCTTC.

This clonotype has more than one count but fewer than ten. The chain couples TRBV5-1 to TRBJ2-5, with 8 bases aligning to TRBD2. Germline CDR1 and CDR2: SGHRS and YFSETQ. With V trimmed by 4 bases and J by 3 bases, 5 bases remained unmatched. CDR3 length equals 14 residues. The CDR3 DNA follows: TGCGCCAGCAGCCCCCGGGGGGGCGAAGAGACCCAGTACTTC. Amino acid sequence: CASSPRGGEETQYF.

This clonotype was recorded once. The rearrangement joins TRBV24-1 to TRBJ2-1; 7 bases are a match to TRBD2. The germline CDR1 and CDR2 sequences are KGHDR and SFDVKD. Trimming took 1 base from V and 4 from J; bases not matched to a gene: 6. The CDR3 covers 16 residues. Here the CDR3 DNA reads TGTGCCACCAGTGATTTTCGCGGGAGTCTATACAATGAGCAGTTCTTC. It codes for CATSDFRGSLYNEQFF.

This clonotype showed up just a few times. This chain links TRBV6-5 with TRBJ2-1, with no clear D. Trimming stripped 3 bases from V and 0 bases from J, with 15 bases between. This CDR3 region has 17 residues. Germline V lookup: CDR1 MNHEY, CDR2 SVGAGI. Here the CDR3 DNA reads TGTGCCAGCAGTTATTCTAGGGTGGCGGTCTCCTACAATGAGCAGTTCTTC. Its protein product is CASSYSRVAVSYNEQFF.

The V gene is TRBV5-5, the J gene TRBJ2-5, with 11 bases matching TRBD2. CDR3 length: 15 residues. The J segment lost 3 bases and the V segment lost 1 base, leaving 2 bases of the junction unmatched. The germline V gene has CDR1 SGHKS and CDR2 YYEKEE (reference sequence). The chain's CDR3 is CASSLYSGGEETQYF. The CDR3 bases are TGTGCCAGCAGCTTGTATAGCGGGGGGGAAGAGACCCAGTACTTC. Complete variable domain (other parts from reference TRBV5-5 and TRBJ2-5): DAGVTQSPTHLIKTRGQQVTLRCSPISGHKSVSWYQQVLGQGPQFIFQYYEKEERGRGNFPDRFSARQFPNYSSELNVNALLLGDSALYLCASSLYSGGEETQYFGPGTRLLVL.

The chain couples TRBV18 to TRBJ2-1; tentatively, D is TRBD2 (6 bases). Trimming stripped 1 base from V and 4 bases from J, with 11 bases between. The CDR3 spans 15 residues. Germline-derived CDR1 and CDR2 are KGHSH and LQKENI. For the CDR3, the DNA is TGTGCCAGCTCACCACGTAGCGGAACGTACAATGAGCAGTTCTTC. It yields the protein CASSPRSGTYNEQFF.

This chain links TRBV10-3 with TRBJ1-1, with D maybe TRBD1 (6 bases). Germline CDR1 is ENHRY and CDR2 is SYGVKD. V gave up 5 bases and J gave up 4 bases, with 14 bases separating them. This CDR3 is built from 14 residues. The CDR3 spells CAISPDSVGTEAFF. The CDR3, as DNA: TGTGCCATCAGTCCGGACAGCGTAGGCACTGAAGCTTTCTTT.

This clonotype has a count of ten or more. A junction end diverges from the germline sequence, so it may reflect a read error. CDR3 residues: CPSRKTGETEAFF. The DNA of the CDR3 is TGTCCCAGCCGTAAGACAGGGGAGACTGAAGCTTTCTTT. The rearrangement uses TRBV7-9 and TRBJ1-1; 8 nucleotides match TRBD1. This CDR3 spans 13 amino acids. From germline, CDR1 is SEHNR and CDR2 FQNEAQ (reference sequence).

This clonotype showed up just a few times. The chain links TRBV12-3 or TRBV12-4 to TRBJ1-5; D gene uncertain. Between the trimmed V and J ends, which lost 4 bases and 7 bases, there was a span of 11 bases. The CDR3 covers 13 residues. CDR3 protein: CASSSTHAQPQHF. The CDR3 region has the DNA TGTGCCAGCAGTTCGACCCACGCCCAGCCCCAGCATTTT.

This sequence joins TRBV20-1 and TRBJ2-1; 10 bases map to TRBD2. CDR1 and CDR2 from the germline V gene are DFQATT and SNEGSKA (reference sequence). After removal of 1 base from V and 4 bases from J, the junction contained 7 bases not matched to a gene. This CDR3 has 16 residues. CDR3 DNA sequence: TGCAGTGCTAGAGTAGCGGGAGGAACCTTTTACAATGAGCAGTTCTTC. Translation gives CSARVAGGTFYNEQFF.

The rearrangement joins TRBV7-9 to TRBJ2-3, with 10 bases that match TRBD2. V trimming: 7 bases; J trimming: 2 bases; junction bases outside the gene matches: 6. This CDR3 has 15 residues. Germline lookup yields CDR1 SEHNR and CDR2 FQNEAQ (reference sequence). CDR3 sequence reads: CASTPLAGATDTQYF. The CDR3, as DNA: TGTGCCAGCACCCCTCTAGCGGGGGCCACAGATACGCAGTATTTT.

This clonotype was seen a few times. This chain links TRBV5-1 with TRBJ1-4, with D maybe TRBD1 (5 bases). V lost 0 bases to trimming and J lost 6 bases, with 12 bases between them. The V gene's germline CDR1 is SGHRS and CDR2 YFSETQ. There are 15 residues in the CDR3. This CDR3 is CASSLAGGEHEKLFF. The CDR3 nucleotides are TGCGCCAGCAGCTTGGCCGGGGGGGAACATGAAAAACTGTTTTTT.

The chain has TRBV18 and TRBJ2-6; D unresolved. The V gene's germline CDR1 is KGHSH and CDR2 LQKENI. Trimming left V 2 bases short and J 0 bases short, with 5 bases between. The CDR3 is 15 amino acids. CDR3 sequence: CASSPGLSGANVLTF. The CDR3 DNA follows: TGTGCCAGCTCACCAGGGCTCTCTGGGGCCAACGTCCTGACTTTC.

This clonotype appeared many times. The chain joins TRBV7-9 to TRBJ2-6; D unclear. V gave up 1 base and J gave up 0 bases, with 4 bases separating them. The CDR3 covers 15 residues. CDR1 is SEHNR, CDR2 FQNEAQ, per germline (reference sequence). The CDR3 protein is CASSLGVSGANVLTF. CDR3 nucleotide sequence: TGTGCCAGCAGCTTAGGTGTCTCTGGGGCCAACGTCCTGACTTTC.

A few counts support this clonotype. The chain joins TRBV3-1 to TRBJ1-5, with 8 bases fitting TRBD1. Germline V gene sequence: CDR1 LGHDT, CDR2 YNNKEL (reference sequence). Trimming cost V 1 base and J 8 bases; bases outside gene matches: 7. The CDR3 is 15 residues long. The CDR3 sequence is CASSQGLRGQEPQHF. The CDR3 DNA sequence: TGTGCCAGCAGCCAAGGTCTCAGGGGGCAGGAGCCCCAGCATTTT.

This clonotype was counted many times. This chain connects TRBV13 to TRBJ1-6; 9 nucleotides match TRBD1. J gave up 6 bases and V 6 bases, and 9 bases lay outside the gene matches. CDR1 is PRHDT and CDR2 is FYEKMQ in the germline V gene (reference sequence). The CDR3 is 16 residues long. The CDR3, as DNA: TGTGCCAGCAGTCCACCGGGACAGGGTCCTAATTCACCCCTCCACTTT. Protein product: CASSPPGQGPNSPLHF.

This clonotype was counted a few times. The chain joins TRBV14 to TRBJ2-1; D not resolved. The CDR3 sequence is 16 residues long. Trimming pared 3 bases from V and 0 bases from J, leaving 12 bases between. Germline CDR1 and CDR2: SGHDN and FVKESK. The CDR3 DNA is TGTGCCAGCAGCCAGGGCCGGATGAGCTCCTACAATGAGCAGTTCTTC. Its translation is CASSQGRMSSYNEQFF. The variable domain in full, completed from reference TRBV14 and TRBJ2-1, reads EAGVTQFPSHSVIEKGQTVTLRCDPISGHDNLYWYRRVMGKEIKFLLHFVKESKQDESGMPNNRFLAERTGGTYSTLKVQPAELEDSGVYFCASSQGRMSSYNEQFFGPGTRLTVL.

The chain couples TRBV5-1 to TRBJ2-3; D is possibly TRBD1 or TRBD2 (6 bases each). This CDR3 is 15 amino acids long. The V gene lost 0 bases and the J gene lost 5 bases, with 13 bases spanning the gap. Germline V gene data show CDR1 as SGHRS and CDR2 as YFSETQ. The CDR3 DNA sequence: TGCGCCAGCAGCTTGGACGGGGGCCGAGTAGATACGCAGTATTTT. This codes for CASSLDGGRVDTQYF.

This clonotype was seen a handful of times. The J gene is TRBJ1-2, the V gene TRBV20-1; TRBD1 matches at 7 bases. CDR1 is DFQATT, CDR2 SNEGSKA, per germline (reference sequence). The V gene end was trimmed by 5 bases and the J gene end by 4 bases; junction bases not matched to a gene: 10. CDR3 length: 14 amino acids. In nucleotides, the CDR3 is TGCAGTGCTTCTATAACAGGGGTTGGCTATGGCTACACCTTC. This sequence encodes CSASITGVGYGYTF.

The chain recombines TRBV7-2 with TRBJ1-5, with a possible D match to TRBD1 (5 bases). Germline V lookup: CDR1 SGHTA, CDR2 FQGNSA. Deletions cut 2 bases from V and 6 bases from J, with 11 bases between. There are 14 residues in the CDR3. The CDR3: CASSLMGVGQPQHF. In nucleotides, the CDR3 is TGTGCCAGCAGCTTAATGGGGGTGGGTCAGCCCCAGCATTTT.

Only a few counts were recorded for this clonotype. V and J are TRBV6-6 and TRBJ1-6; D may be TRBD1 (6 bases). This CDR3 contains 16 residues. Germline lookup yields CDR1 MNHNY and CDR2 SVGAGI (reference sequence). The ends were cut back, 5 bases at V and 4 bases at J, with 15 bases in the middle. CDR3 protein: CASSPPGQTYNSPLHF. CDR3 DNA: TGTGCCAGCAGTCCACCGGGACAAACTTATAATTCACCCCTCCACTTT.

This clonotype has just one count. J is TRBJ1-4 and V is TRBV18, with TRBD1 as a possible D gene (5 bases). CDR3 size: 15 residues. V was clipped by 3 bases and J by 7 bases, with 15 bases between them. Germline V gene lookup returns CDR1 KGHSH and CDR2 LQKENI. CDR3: CASSPALGGREKLFF. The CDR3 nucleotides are TGTGCCAGCTCACCCGCCTTGGGGGGACGTGAAAAACTGTTTTTT.

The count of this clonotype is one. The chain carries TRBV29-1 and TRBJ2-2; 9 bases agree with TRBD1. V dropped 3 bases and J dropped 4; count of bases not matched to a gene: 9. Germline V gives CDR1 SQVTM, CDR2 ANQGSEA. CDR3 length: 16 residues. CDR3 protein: CSVESSGTGFTGELFF. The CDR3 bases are TGCAGCGTTGAGAGCTCCGGGACAGGGTTCACCGGGGAGCTGTTTTTT.

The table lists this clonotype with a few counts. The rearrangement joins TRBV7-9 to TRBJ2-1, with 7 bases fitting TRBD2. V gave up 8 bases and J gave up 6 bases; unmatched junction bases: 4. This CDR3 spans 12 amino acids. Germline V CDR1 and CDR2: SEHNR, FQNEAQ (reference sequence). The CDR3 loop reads CASGTKGNEQFF. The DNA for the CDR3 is TGTGCCAGCGGGACTAAAGGCAATGAGCAGTTCTTC.